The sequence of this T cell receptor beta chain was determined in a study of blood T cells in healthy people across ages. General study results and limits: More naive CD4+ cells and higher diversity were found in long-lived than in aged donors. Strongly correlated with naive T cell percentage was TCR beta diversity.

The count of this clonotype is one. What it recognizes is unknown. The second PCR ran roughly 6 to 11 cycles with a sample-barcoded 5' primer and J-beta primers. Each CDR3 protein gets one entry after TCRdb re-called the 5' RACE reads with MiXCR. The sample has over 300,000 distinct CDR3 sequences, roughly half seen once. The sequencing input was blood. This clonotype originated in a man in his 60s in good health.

CDR3 residues: CSASPVTSGDQETQYF. DNA of the CDR3: TGCAGTGCTAGCCCCGTGACTAGCGGGGACCAAGAGACCCAGTACTTC. The V and J genes are TRBV20-1 and TRBJ2-5; TRBD2 matches at 11 bases. CDR3 length: 16 amino acids. From germline, CDR1 is DFQATT and CDR2 SNEGSKA (reference sequence). V was clipped by 3 bases and J by 0 bases; unmatched bases: 6.